The 23 T cell receptor beta chains in this list originate from one sample, sequenced in a study of blood T cell repertoires in COVID-19. TCRdb's copy holds only in-frame clones and misses some; the assay was immunoSEQ multiplex PCR. The sample shows fewer than 200,000 clones, about 85% of them seen only once. The sequenced material came from peripheral blood. All receptors come from a man aged 40-49 years with acute or convalescent COVID-19.

The chain joins TRBV19 to TRBJ2-7; TRBD2 matches 12 bases. Trimming cost V 8 bases and J 9 bases; bases outside gene matches: 11. The CDR3 loop spans 14 amino acids. From germline, CDR1 is LNHDA and CDR2 SQIVND (reference sequence). Written as DNA, the CDR3 is TGTGCCAGTGGGCAACTAGCGGGGGGATCGGTGCAGTACTTC. It translates to CASGQLAGGSVQYF. Using reference TRBV19 and TRBJ2-7 for the parts outside the CDR3, the full variable domain is DGGITQSPKYLFRKEGQNVTLSCEQNLNHDAMYWYRQDPGQGLRLIYYSQIVNDFQKGDIAEGYSVSREKKESFPLTVTSAQKNPTAFYLCASGQLAGGSVQYFGPGTRLTVT.

The chain is built from TRBV10-1 and TRBJ2-6; 11 bases line up with TRBD2. CDR1 WNHNN and CDR2 SYGVQD come from the germline V gene (reference sequence). The length of the CDR3 is 16 residues. After removal of 8 bases from V and 0 bases from J, the junction contained 3 bases not matched to a gene. CDR3 sequence (DNA): TGCGCCAGCGGGGGACTAGCGGTCTCTGGGGCCAACGTCCTGACTTTC. Protein product: CASGGLAVSGANVLTF.

This clone has just one count. An end of the junction differs from the germline gene, which may be a read error. The chain is built from TRBV4-1 and TRBJ2-7; D possibly corresponds to TRBD1 (5 bases). Looked up from germline, CDR1 is MGHRA and CDR2 is YSYEKL. The CDR3 has 16 amino acids. CDR3 nucleotides: TGCGCCAGCAGCCAAGATCAGGGCAGTGTGGCCTACGGGCAGTACTTC. Translating it yields CASSQDQGSVAYGQYF.

The rearrangement links TRBV18 to TRBJ1-3; D is uncertain. CDR3 size: 15 residues. V was shortened by 0 bases and J by 1 base, with 7 bases between the two germline ends. Germline V gene lookup returns CDR1 KGHSH and CDR2 LQKENI. The CDR3 reads CASSPPVRSGNTIYF. The CDR3 DNA is TGTGCCAGCTCACCACCGGTGAGGTCTGGAAACACCATATATTTT. Using reference TRBV18 and TRBJ1-3 for the parts outside the CDR3, the full variable domain is NAGVMQNPRHLVRRRGQEARLRCSPMKGHSHVYWYRQLPEEGLKFMVYLQKENIIDESGMPKERFSAEFPKEGPSILRIQQVVRGDSAAYFCASSPPVRSGNTIYFGEGSWLTVV.

This chain connects TRBV18 to TRBJ1-2; D is uncertain. V lost 3 bases to trimming and J lost 7 bases, with 12 bases between them. The germline CDR1 and CDR2 sequences are KGHSH and LQKENI. This CDR3 contains 13 residues. This chain's CDR3 is CASSPATESGYTF. The DNA of the CDR3 is TGTGCCAGCTCACCGGCGACGGAGAGTGGCTACACCTTC.

This rearrangement joins TRBV7-3 to TRBJ1-5, with D possibly matching TRBD1 (6 bases). This CDR3 has 14 residues. The V gene lost 4 bases and the J gene lost 0 bases, with 7 bases spanning the gap. Germline CDR1 reads SGHTA; CDR2 reads FQGTGA. The CDR3 reads CASSYRVSNQPQHF. CDR3 DNA sequence: TGTGCCAGCAGCTACAGGGTTAGCAATCAGCCCCAGCATTTT. Drawing the rest from reference TRBV7-3 and TRBJ1-5, the complete variable domain is GAGVSQTPSNKVTEKGKYVELRCDPISGHTALYWYRQSLGQGPEFLIYFQGTGAADDSGLPNDRFFAVRPEGSVSTLKIQRTERGDSAVYLCASSYRVSNQPQHFGDGTRLSIL.

The chain links TRBV7-3 to TRBJ2-2; no clear D gene. The CDR3 is 12 residues long. Germline values: CDR1 SGHTA, CDR2 FQGTGA. Between the trimmed V and J ends, which lost 4 bases and 3 bases, there was a span of 3 bases. CDR3 protein: CASSSYTGELFF. The CDR3 nucleotides read TGTGCCAGCAGCTCTTACACCGGGGAGCTGTTTTTT. Based on the CDR3 plus reference TRBV7-3 and TRBJ2-2, the full variable domain is GAGVSQTPSNKVTEKGKYVELRCDPISGHTALYWYRQSLGQGPEFLIYFQGTGAADDSGLPNDRFFAVRPEGSVSTLKIQRTERGDSAVYLCASSSYTGELFFGEGSRLTVL.

V and J are TRBV3-1 (or the pseudogene TRBV3-2) and TRBJ1-1; 11 bases line up with TRBD1. Per the germline V gene, CDR1 is LGHDT and CDR2 is YNNKEL (reference sequence). The ends lost 4 bases at V and 3 bases at J; junction bases unmatched: 7. The CDR3 covers 16 residues. CDR3 sequence: CASSRTGGGEDTEAFF. The DNA of the CDR3 is TGTGCCAGCAGCCGGACAGGGGGCGGCGAGGACACTGAAGCTTTCTTT.

V and J are TRBV5-8 and TRBJ2-7, with 8 bases matching TRBD1. The germline V gene has CDR1 SGHTS and CDR2 YDEGEE. V dropped 4 bases and J dropped 6; count of bases not matched to a gene: 6. This CDR3 comprises 13 residues. The CDR3 bases are TGTGCCAGCAGCCCGGGGACAGGTGGCGAGCAGTACTTC. Its protein is CASSPGTGGEQYF.

The V and J genes are TRBV28 and TRBJ1-2; possible D gene TRBD1, 5 bases. Germline V gene lookup returns CDR1 MDHEN and CDR2 SYDVKM. There are 14 residues in the CDR3. V was clipped by 10 bases and J by 1 base, with 16 bases between them. CDR3 loop: CAINPGGFNYGYTF. The CDR3 DNA reads TGTGCCATTAATCCCGGGGGGTTTAACTATGGCTACACCTTC.

V gene TRBV27 combines with J gene TRBJ1-2; D might be TRBD1 (5 bases). V lost 6 bases and J 5 bases, leaving 10 bases between the germline ends. The CDR3 loop spans 12 amino acids. Germline V gives CDR1 MNHEY, CDR2 SMNVEV (reference sequence). The CDR3 spells CASSPGGYGYTF. The CDR3 bases are TGTGCCAGCAGCCCCGGGGGATATGGCTACACCTTC.

The CDR3 DNA sequence: TGTGCCAGCAGCCTCTGGCAGGATAATTCACCCCTCCACTTT. It specifies CASSLWQDNSPLHF. The J gene is TRBJ1-6, the V gene TRBV14; D remains ambiguous. The CDR3 has 14 amino acids. V lost 4 bases and J lost 5, with 9 bases in between. Germline V CDR1 and CDR2: SGHDN, FVKESK.

This clone was counted only a few times. The rearrangement joins TRBV15 to TRBJ1-1; perhaps TRBD1 as D (5 bases). CDR3 length equals 14 residues. Germline V CDR1 and CDR2: LNHNV, YYDKDF (reference sequence). The V end lost 6 bases, the J end lost 8 bases, and 19 bases lay between the germline ends. The CDR3 loop is CATRRDSEPREAFF. In DNA form, the CDR3 reads TGTGCCACCAGACGTGACAGCGAGCCGCGAGAAGCTTTCTTT.

This chain links TRBV4-2 with TRBJ2-3; TRBD2 might be the D (7 bases). In germline, CDR1 is LGHNA, CDR2 YNFKEQ. This CDR3 comprises 16 residues. V lost 4 bases and J 3 bases, leaving 17 bases between the germline ends. The CDR3 region has the DNA TGTGCCAGCAGCCCCTTAAGGGGGGGGCCGACAGATACGCAGTATTTT. Its translation: CASSPLRGGPTDTQYF.

This chain joins TRBV7-9 and TRBJ1-1, with 7 nucleotides matching TRBD1. This CDR3 comprises 14 residues. Germline lookup yields CDR1 SEHNR and CDR2 FQNEAQ (reference sequence). V lost 2 bases, J lost 4 bases, and 4 bases stayed unmatched. DNA for the CDR3: TGTGCCAGCAGCTTAACAGGGGTCGGCACTGAAGCTTTCTTT. Translating gives CASSLTGVGTEAFF.

V usage is TRBV18 and J usage is TRBJ2-1; the D gene is possibly TRBD2 (6 bases). This CDR3 region has 13 residues. Trimming took 2 bases from V and 4 from J, leaving 6 bases between them. CDR1 and CDR2 from the germline V gene are KGHSH and LQKENI. The DNA for the CDR3 is TGTGCCAGCTCACCAGGAGGGTACAATGAGCAGTTCTTC. This codes for CASSPGGYNEQFF.

The chain employs TRBV3-1 (or the pseudogene TRBV3-2) and TRBJ2-3; TRBD2 matches at 10 bases. CDR1 and CDR2 from the germline V gene are LGHDT and YNNKEL (reference sequence). The CDR3 is 19 residues long. V shed 0 bases, J shed 0 bases, and the junction held 9 bases outside the gene matches. CDR3 sequence: CASSQDSLAGEHSTDTQYF. In nucleotides, the CDR3 is TGTGCCAGCAGCCAAGATTCCCTAGCGGGGGAACATAGCACAGATACGCAGTATTTT.

The CDR3 DNA is TGTGCCAGCAGCCCCGGGACTAATGAGCAGTACTTC. It translates to CASSPGTNEQYF. V and J are TRBV3-1 (or the pseudogene TRBV3-2) and TRBJ2-7; TRBD2 agrees at 7 bases. CDR3 length equals 12 residues. After removal of 4 bases from V and 7 bases from J, the junction contained 4 bases not matched to a gene. CDR1 LGHDT and CDR2 YNNKEL come from the germline V gene (reference sequence).

This chain uses TRBV25-1 with TRBJ1-1, with 7 bases aligning to TRBD1. The ends lost 4 bases at V and 4 bases at J; junction bases unmatched: 6. The CDR3 length is 14 residues. CDR1 is MGHDK and CDR2 is SYGVNS in the germline V gene. DNA for the CDR3: TGTGCCAGCAGTGCTGGAGCAGGGGGCACTGAAGCTTTCTTT. Protein product: CASSAGAGGTEAFF.

The CDR3 region has the DNA TGTGCCAGCAGCTCGAGACATGAGAACACCGGGGAGCTGTTTTTT. This translates into CASSSRHENTGELFF. The V call is TRBV5-4, the J call TRBJ2-2, with D uncertain. V lost 3 bases, J lost 1 base, and 10 bases lay in between. Germline lookup yields CDR1 SGHNT and CDR2 YYREEE (reference sequence). The length of the CDR3 is 15 residues.

This clone was seen a single time. The J gene is TRBJ1-2, the V gene TRBV28; 7 bases match TRBD1. The CDR3 has 13 residues. From germline, CDR1 is MDHEN and CDR2 SYDVKM. V dropped 3 bases and J dropped 3; count of bases not matched to a gene: 1. CDR3: CASSFGTDYGYTF. For the CDR3, the DNA is TGTGCCAGCAGTTTCGGGACAGACTATGGCTACACCTTC.

The rearrangement links TRBV7-3 to TRBJ2-7; TRBD1 matches 7 bases. Looked up from germline, CDR1 is SGHTA and CDR2 is FQGTGA. The CDR3 runs 15 residues. V was clipped by 5 bases and J by 5 bases; unmatched bases: 12. The CDR3 sequence: CASSPAGTVRDEQYF. In DNA form, the CDR3 reads TGTGCCAGCAGCCCAGCCGGGACAGTAAGGGACGAGCAGTACTTC.

The V gene is TRBV6-5, the J gene TRBJ2-5, with D uncertain. Per germline, CDR1 MNHEY and CDR2 SVGAGI. The CDR3 is made up of 12 amino acids. Between the trimmed V and J ends, which lost 6 bases and 3 bases, there was a span of 8 bases. CDR3 residues: CASRVQEETQYF. The CDR3 DNA reads TGTGCCAGCAGAGTCCAGGAAGAGACCCAGTACTTC.